The next 2 T cell receptor beta chains were all read from a single sample in a study of control samples from healthy donors and cancer patients. The protocol was immunoSEQ multiplex PCR, while the TCRdb copy is restricted to in-frame clones and leaves out a portion. Seen here are 190,000 or so clones, 80% to 95% observed once, and the top ten hold roughly 1.5%. The material sequenced was blood. All receptors derive from a young man in good health.

The chain couples TRBV7-3 to TRBJ2-1, with 7 bases fitting TRBD1. Germline CDR1 SGHTA, CDR2 FQGTGA. J lost 2 bases, V lost 5 bases, and 9 bases had no gene match. CDR3 size: 16 residues. CDR3 sequence reads: CASSPTGTATYNEQFF. The DNA for the CDR3 is TGTGCCAGCAGCCCCACCGGGACAGCTACCTACAATGAGCAGTTCTTC.

The chain couples TRBV13 to TRBJ1-2; D remains ambiguous. The germline V and J ends were trimmed by 2 bases and 7 bases, with 17 bases remaining between them. Per the germline V gene, CDR1 is PRHDT and CDR2 is FYEKMQ (reference sequence). This CDR3 is built from 15 residues. The CDR3 reads CASSLKASVIGGYTF. CDR3 sequence (DNA): TGTGCCAGCAGCTTAAAAGCGAGCGTGATCGGTGGCTACACCTTC.